This T cell receptor beta chain was obtained from a study of cytomegalovirus exposure and HLA in healthy donors. At the level of the study: Assignment to the Caucasian-associated ancestry cluster applied to 75% to 85% of the roughly 420 genotyped donors. Broader study findings: In a later analysis, more than 15,000 TCR beta sequences were associated with HLA alleles at 0.05 false discovery rate. It was in a later analysis that TCR association rates were seen to vary by HLA locus, highest for DRB1 and lowest for HLA-C. It was assumed in the presence/absence analyses that sequencing depth was roughly uniform across donors.

On this clone: Its antigen is undetermined.

Primers for the PCR totalled 60 Vbeta and 13 Jbeta. Using immunoSEQ multiplex PCR, the repertoire was profiled, and TCRdb retains in-frame clones only, with some absent. The data hold fewer than 250,000 clones, with 75% observed a single time. The CDR3 has 15 amino acids. Germline V gene lookup returns CDR1 SGHNT and CDR2 YYREEE (reference sequence). The V end lost 4 bases, the J end lost 5 bases, and 18 bases lay between the germline ends. Sequencing was performed on PBMCs. This TCR was sampled from a woman aged 25-40 years in good health and CMV-seronegative. V usage is TRBV5-4 and J usage is TRBJ2-5; a weak D match, TRBD1 (6 bases). The CDR3 nucleotides read TGTGCCAGCAGCAATAAACAGGGCTCGGGGGAGACCCAGTACTTC. As protein: CASSNKQGSGETQYF.